The present entry profiles one T cell receptor (beta chain) with its context. Its cognate antigen is unknown. This specimen comes from a study of Ad26.COV2.S vaccination and SARS-CoV-2 variants. Study observations and caveats: A substantial breadth of spike-specific CD8+ and CD4+ T cell responses after vaccination has been reported. The TCR-based breadth and depth measures might underestimate overall T cell responses. Higher spike-specific TCR breadth was found in vaccine recipients than in placebo recipients. Similar non-spike TCR breadth was seen in vaccine and placebo recipients.

Assay: immunoSEQ multiplex PCR; the TCRdb copy retains only in-frame clones and omits some. The sample holds approximately 340,000 clones, about 91% seen once. This CDR3 has 13 residues. V was trimmed by 0 bases and J by 5 bases, leaving 8 bases between them. Germline V lookup: CDR1 MNHEY, CDR2 SVGAGI. This TCR came from a human donor who had recovered from COVID-19. The chain recombines TRBV6-5 with TRBJ2-7; no clear D gene. The sequences come from peripheral blood, collected after recovery from COVID-19. The CDR3 DNA follows: TGTGCCAGCAGTTACTCTGCAGGAAACGAGCAGTACTTC. Its translation is CASSYSAGNEQYF.